The 30 T cell receptor beta chains below were found in one sample sequenced in a study of shared clonotypes between healthy human individuals (dated by TCRdb to 2018 to 2020). Library method: the immunoSEQ multiplex PCR assay. TCRdb re-hosts the immuneACCESS table, in-frame sequences only. Its copies lack some clones; in the studies checked, an unresolved V gene accounts for under half of them, and the cause for the rest is not known. Present in this sample are 800,000 to 1,200,000 clones, around 78% of which were seen just once. Around 0.47% of the sample is taken by the ten largest. Sequencing was done on a sample of memory CD4+ T cells from PBMCs. Interpreted using the paper, the cell subset or site label stands for: CD45RA-negative fraction. Every receptor here comes from a man aged 18 to 30 in good health. Some clones in this sample may be carry-over from other donors' samples.

The chain couples TRBV20-1 to TRBJ1-1, with D uncertain. The V gene's germline CDR1 is DFQATT and CDR2 SNEGSKA (reference sequence). V lost 0 bases and J lost 9, with 8 bases in between. The CDR3 consists of 11 residues. The CDR3 protein is CSARDNSKAFF. The DNA of the CDR3 is TGCAGTGCTAGAGACAATTCCAAAGCTTTCTTT.

As to this clone: The same CDR3 is also encoded by other DNA sequences in this sample. The gene calls are TRBV27 and TRBJ1-5; D might be TRBD1 (6 bases). Germline CDR1 is MNHEY and CDR2 is SMNVEV (reference sequence). The V end was cut by 2 bases, the J end by 4 bases, with 15 bases between. The CDR3 runs to 16 residues. CDR3 coding DNA: TGTGCCAGCAGTTTAAGGGACACGGGGGGGAATCAGCCCCAGCATTTT. Translated, it gives CASSLRDTGGNQPQHF.

This chain links TRBV6-5 with TRBJ1-2; D uncertain. The ends were cut back, 0 bases at V and 5 bases at J, with 10 bases in the middle. CDR3 length: 14 residues. Germline assignment: CDR1 MNHEY and CDR2 SVGAGI. CDR3 nucleotide sequence: TGTGCCAGCAGTTACTCGATACGGACGTATGGCTACACCTTC. This encodes CASSYSIRTYGYTF.

The chain recombines TRBV5-1 with TRBJ1-1, with D possibly TRBD1 on 6 matching bases. V lost 4 bases and J 1 base, leaving 14 bases between the germline ends. Per germline, CDR1 SGHRS and CDR2 YFSETQ. This CDR3 has 15 amino acids. CDR3 DNA sequence: TGCGCCAGCAGCCCGGGAGGGGGTTCGAACACTGAAGCTTTCTTT. This gives the protein CASSPGGGSNTEAFF.

The chain couples TRBV5-1 to TRBJ1-1; 9 positions match TRBD1. This CDR3 has 19 amino acids. The ends lost 4 bases at V and 1 base at J; junction bases unmatched: 17. Germline V gene data show CDR1 as SGHRS and CDR2 as YFSETQ. CDR3 DNA sequence: TGCGCCAGCAGCCGAATCCCCCTCGGGACAGGGCTTGAGAACACTGAAGCTTTCTTT. This codes for CASSRIPLGTGLENTEAFF.

Worth noting for this clone: At the DNA level, this CDR3 is encoded by other sequences in the same sample as well. In DNA, the CDR3 is TGTGCCAGCTCCCCCGGACAGGGGCACTATGGCTACACCTTC. This encodes CASSPGQGHYGYTF. The V and J genes are TRBV18 and TRBJ1-2; 9 bases fit TRBD1. V was pared by 6 bases and J by 3 bases, with 5 bases of the junction left unmatched. The CDR3 runs to 14 residues. The germline V gene encodes CDR1 KGHSH and CDR2 LQKENI.

About this clone itself: Other nucleotide sequences in the sample specify the same CDR3. The V and J genes are TRBV14 and TRBJ2-2; D not certain. CDR1 SGHDN and CDR2 FVKESK come from the germline V gene. V gave up 0 bases and J gave up 7 bases, with 6 bases separating them. The CDR3 extends over 13 amino acids. This chain's CDR3 is CASSQDYGGELFF. CDR3 bases: TGTGCCAGCAGCCAAGATTATGGCGGGGAGCTGTTTTTT.

The rearrangement uses TRBV4-3 and TRBJ2-7, with TRBD2 matching over 14 bases. In germline, CDR1 is LGHNA, CDR2 YSLEER. This CDR3 has 19 residues. V lost 4 bases, J lost 2 bases, and 13 bases stayed unmatched. The CDR3 sequence is CASSRRLAGGPELAYEQYF. In nucleotides, the CDR3 is TGCGCCAGCAGCCGGAGACTAGCGGGAGGGCCCGAACTTGCCTACGAGCAGTACTTC.

The rearrangement uses TRBV5-1 and TRBJ2-1, with 11 positions matching TRBD2. The CDR3 extends over 15 amino acids. J lost 6 bases, V lost 1 base, and 3 bases had no gene match. The germline CDR1 and CDR2 sequences are SGHRS and YFSETQ. The CDR3 nucleotides read TGCGCCAGCAGCTTGTATCTAGCGGGAGGCAATGAGCAGTTCTTC. As protein: CASSLYLAGGNEQFF.

The chain employs TRBV13 and TRBJ2-3; 10 nucleotides agree with TRBD2. CDR1 is PRHDT, CDR2 FYEKMQ, per germline (reference sequence). This CDR3 contains 16 residues. Trimming at V came to 5 bases and at J to 5 bases, leaving 10 bases not matched to a gene. CDR3 coding DNA: TGTGCCAGCAGCCCACCCCTAGCGGGAGCGGGAGATACGCAGTATTTT. Translation: CASSPPLAGAGDTQYF.

This clone showed up just a few times. The chain uses TRBV28 and TRBJ2-7; 9 bases align to TRBD1. The CDR3 contains 12 residues. CDR1 and CDR2 from the germline V gene are MDHEN and SYDVKM. Trimming at V came to 3 bases and at J to 8 bases, leaving 2 bases not matched to a gene. The DNA for the CDR3 is TGTGCCAGCAGTTTGGGGACAGGGAAGCAGTACTTC. Translated: CASSLGTGKQYF.

The J gene is TRBJ1-1, the V gene TRBV28; 8 bases are shared with TRBD1. Trimming cost V 6 bases and J 3 bases; bases outside gene matches: 6. The germline V gene has CDR1 MDHEN and CDR2 SYDVKM. The CDR3 sequence is 14 residues long. The CDR3 DNA follows: TGTGCCAGCAGGGAGACAGGGGAGGACACTGAAGCTTTCTTT. Translation gives CASRETGEDTEAFF.

To note about this clone: The sample carries other DNA sequences with the same CDR3. The chain employs TRBV5-1 and TRBJ2-3, with D hard to call. Germline V gene lookup returns CDR1 SGHRS and CDR2 YFSETQ. CDR3 length: 14 residues. V dropped 0 bases and J dropped 3 bases, with 8 bases sitting between them. The CDR3 sequence is CASSLGAATDTQYF. CDR3 in DNA: TGCGCCAGCAGCTTGGGGGCGGCGACAGATACGCAGTATTTT.

The chain combines TRBV7-3 with TRBJ2-1; tentatively, D is TRBD2 (6 bases). Trimming shortened V by 1 base and J by 10 bases, and 14 bases separated the two germline ends. The CDR3 runs to 14 residues. Germline-derived CDR1 and CDR2 are SGHTA and FQGTGA. The CDR3 loop reads CASSLSGQGGEQFF. CDR3 coding DNA: TGTGCCAGCAGCTTAAGTGGTCAGGGAGGAGAGCAGTTCTTC.

The rearrangement uses TRBV18 and TRBJ1-1; D possibly corresponds to TRBD1 (5 bases). The germline V gene encodes CDR1 KGHSH and CDR2 LQKENI. Trimming pared 4 bases from V and 4 bases from J, leaving 10 bases between. CDR3 size: 13 residues. The CDR3 is CASSLGGGTEAFF. CDR3 sequence (DNA): TGTGCCAGCTCACTTGGTGGGGGCACTGAAGCTTTCTTT.

This chain connects TRBV11-3 to TRBJ2-1, with 7 bases fitting TRBD1. The V and J ends lost 6 bases and 7 bases, in that order; junction bases with no gene match: 6. Germline V gene data show CDR1 as SGHNT and CDR2 as YENEEA. The CDR3 covers 13 residues. DNA of the CDR3: TGTGCCAGCAGTAAGGGGGCGCGGAATGAGCAGTTCTTC. Amino acid sequence: CASSKGARNEQFF. Together with reference TRBV11-3 and TRBJ2-1, the CDR3 gives the full variable domain: EAGVVQSPRYKIIEKKQPVAFWCNPISGHNTLYWYLQNLGQGPELLIRYENEEAVDDSQLPKDRFSAERLKGVDSTLKIQPAELGDSAVYLCASSKGARNEQFFGPGTRLTVL.

V is TRBV7-2 and J is TRBJ2-1; TRBD2 matches 7 bases. Germline CDR1 SGHTA, CDR2 FQGNSA. The CDR3 has 15 amino acids. Trimming cost V 2 bases and J 6 bases; bases outside gene matches: 7. The CDR3 bases are TGTGCCAGCAGCTTATCGCCGCGGGAGACCAATGAGCAGTTCTTC. Protein sequence: CASSLSPRETNEQFF.

A few counts support this clone. The rearrangement uses TRBV7-6 and TRBJ2-5; the D is unclear. The V and J ends lost 5 bases and 5 bases respectively, with 9 bases between them. Per the germline V gene, CDR1 is SGHVS and CDR2 is FNYEAQ. This CDR3 contains 12 residues. The CDR3 region has the DNA TGTGCCAGCAGCGCAGCTCTCGAGACCCAGTACTTC. It codes for CASSAALETQYF.

This clone was recorded once. J is TRBJ2-7 and V is TRBV4-3; D gene ambiguous. V was trimmed by 4 bases and J by 3 bases, leaving 16 bases between them. The CDR3 is 15 amino acids. From germline, CDR1 is LGHNA and CDR2 YSLEER. The CDR3 sequence is CASSPGFGIGYEQYF. CDR3 coding DNA: TGCGCCAGCAGCCCCGGATTTGGGATCGGCTACGAGCAGTACTTC.

The genes are TRBV5-1 and TRBJ2-1, with unresolved D. The CDR3 extends over 15 amino acids. V was trimmed by 1 base and J by 7 bases, leaving 15 bases between them. Germline values: CDR1 SGHRS, CDR2 YFSETQ. The CDR3 loop reads CASSLRADPRNEQFF. CDR3 DNA: TGCGCCAGCAGCTTGCGGGCCGACCCCCGAAATGAGCAGTTCTTC.

This clone was found once. The gene calls are TRBV4-1 and TRBJ2-5; 8 bases are a match to TRBD2. From germline, CDR1 is MGHRA and CDR2 YSYEKL. The V segment lost 4 bases and the J segment 2 bases; nucleotides outside the gene matches: 3. This CDR3 has 14 residues. The CDR3 loop reads CASSPGTRQETQYF. The CDR3 DNA is TGCGCCAGCAGCCCCGGGACTAGACAAGAGACCCAGTACTTC.

V is TRBV28 and J is TRBJ2-3; D uncertain. Germline CDR1 reads MDHEN; CDR2 reads SYDVKM. This CDR3 has 13 amino acids. V shed 2 bases and J shed 4 bases, with 7 bases lying between them. The CDR3: CASSLRSADTQYF. The DNA for the CDR3 is TGTGCCAGCAGTTTAAGATCAGCAGATACGCAGTATTTT.

The chain employs TRBV27 and TRBJ1-3; unclear D gene. CDR1 is MNHEY and CDR2 is SMNVEV in the germline V gene (reference sequence). Trimming removed 7 bases at V and 0 bases at J, with 19 bases between. This CDR3 contains 17 residues. CDR3 sequence (DNA): TGTGCCAGCATGTCCTTATTGGCGGCCGTCTCTGGAAACACCATATATTTT. This gives the protein CASMSLLAAVSGNTIYF.

V gene TRBV4-1 combines with J gene TRBJ2-1, with TRBD1 as a possible D gene (6 bases). This CDR3 spans 17 amino acids. Germline loops: CDR1 MGHRA, CDR2 YSYEKL. Trimming removed 1 base from V and 6 bases from J, with 19 bases in between. The CDR3 spells CASSQVFGGLRGNEQFF. The CDR3 region has the DNA TGCGCCAGCAGCCAAGTGTTTGGGGGCTTGAGGGGCAATGAGCAGTTCTTC.

The gene calls are TRBV28 and TRBJ2-1; 12 bases match TRBD2. V lost 6 bases, J lost 8 bases, and 11 bases stayed unmatched. This CDR3 spans 16 amino acids. Germline CDR1 reads MDHEN; CDR2 reads SYDVKM. The CDR3 DNA reads TGTGCCAGCAGAGCCCGACTAGCGGGAGATCGGGATGAGCAGTTCTTC. Residues: CASRARLAGDRDEQFF.

This clone was recorded only once. The V and J genes are TRBV28 and TRBJ1-5, with 7 bases fitting TRBD1. This CDR3 has 16 amino acids. Per the germline V gene, CDR1 is MDHEN and CDR2 is SYDVKM. Unmatched junction bases numbered 6, after V lost 4 bases and J lost 0 bases. The CDR3 region has the DNA TGTGCCAGCAGTTCTCCGGGACAGTATAGCAATCAGCCCCAGCATTTT. Protein product: CASSSPGQYSNQPQHF.

The chain joins TRBV14 to TRBJ1-5; TRBD1 might be the D (5 bases). Germline V lookup: CDR1 SGHDN, CDR2 FVKESK. V was clipped by 8 bases and J by 2 bases, with 16 bases between them. This CDR3 has 15 residues. The DNA of the CDR3 is TGTGCCAGCGGGAAGGGACTCATTGGCAATCAGCCCCAGCATTTT. It is translated as CASGKGLIGNQPQHF.

The DNA of the CDR3 is TGTGCCAGCAGCTCGGGGGGGGCTAGCGGAACCCGACAAGAGACCCAGTACTTC. This translates into CASSSGGASGTRQETQYF. The rearrangement joins TRBV5-4 to TRBJ2-5; TRBD2 agrees at 8 bases. The CDR3 consists of 18 residues. The V segment lost 3 bases and the J segment 2 bases; nucleotides outside the gene matches: 15. Germline loops: CDR1 SGHNT, CDR2 YYREEE (reference sequence).

This clone was seen a single time. The genes are TRBV28 and TRBJ2-4; 10 bases map to TRBD1. This CDR3 comprises 15 residues. The V segment lost 5 bases and the J segment 7 bases; nucleotides outside the gene matches: 8. The germline CDR1 and CDR2 sequences are MDHEN and SYDVKM. The CDR3 DNA sequence: TGTGCCAGCAGTCCCCGGGGACAGGGGACGAACATTCAGTACTTC. Residues: CASSPRGQGTNIQYF. Full variable domain (rest looked up from reference TRBV28 and TRBJ2-4): DVKVTQSSRYLVKRTGEKVFLECVQDMDHENMFWYRQDPGLGLRLIYFSYDVKMKEKGDIPEGYSVSREKKERFSLILESASTNQTSMYLCASSPRGQGTNIQYFGAGTRLSVL.

The V gene is TRBV11-2, the J gene TRBJ1-2; D is perhaps TRBD1 (5 bases). Germline V gene data show CDR1 as SGHAT and CDR2 as FQNNGV. The V and J ends lost 5 bases and 2 bases respectively, with 9 bases between them. The CDR3 sequence is 13 residues long. As DNA, the CDR3 is TGTGCCAGCAGCCCGGGACGGAACTATGGCTACACCTTC. As protein: CASSPGRNYGYTF.